The clone carrying this TCR beta chain has only a few counts. TCRdb re-derived calls from the RT-PCR reads in MiXCR, one entry per CDR3 protein. The repertoire includes 500,000 or so distinct CDR3 sequences, approximately 15% of them detected once, and 2.5% to 3.5% sits in the top ten. Germline CDR1 is SQVTM and CDR2 is ANQGSEA. V gave up 5 bases and J gave up 2 bases, with 10 bases separating them. The CDR3 is 12 amino acids. The data are from a study of response to subunit inactivated influenza vaccine. The source of this sequence is a man between 50 and 75 years old who received an inactivated influenza vaccine. The chain combines TRBV29-1 with TRBJ2-7; a weak D match, TRBD1 (6 bases). The material sequenced was CD4+ T cells sorted from PBMCs, taken less than 30 months after vaccination. The CDR3 is CSVRDTTYEQYF. The CDR3 region has the DNA TGCAGCGTTAGGGACACAACCTACGAGCAGTACTTC.